What follows are 22 T cell receptor beta chains derived from one specimen sequenced in a study of shared clonotypes between healthy human individuals. Here immunoSEQ multiplex PCR was the method, and the copy in TCRdb shows in-frame clones only, minus some. The data contain around 2.3 million clones, around 95% of them singletons. Sample: naive CD4+ T cells sorted from blood. Subset: CD45RA+ positively selected. Source of these receptors: a man aged 18 to 35 in good health.

The V gene is TRBV15, the J gene TRBJ2-2; unclear D gene. The length of the CDR3 is 13 residues. Germline CDR1 reads LNHNV; CDR2 reads YYDKDF (reference sequence). The V and J ends lost 3 bases and 4 bases respectively, with 6 bases between them. This CDR3 is CATSRPPTGELFF. The DNA for the CDR3 is TGTGCCACCAGCAGGCCCCCCACCGGGGAGCTGTTTTTT.

CDR3: CASSLRGQSSSGANVLTF. The CDR3 DNA reads as TGTGCCAGCAGCTTGAGAGGGCAGTCCTCCTCTGGGGCCAACGTCCTGACTTTC. The chain combines TRBV7-2 with TRBJ2-6, with D perhaps matching TRBD2 (5 bases). The CDR3 runs 18 residues. Germline CDR1 is SGHTA and CDR2 is FQGNSA. V was shortened by 3 bases and J by 0 bases, with 15 bases between the two germline ends.

The V and J genes are TRBV6-5 and TRBJ1-3; the D gene is possibly TRBD1 (6 bases). Germline V gene data show CDR1 as MNHEY and CDR2 as SVGAGI. The ends were cut back, 2 bases at V and 2 bases at J, with 13 bases in the middle. The CDR3 is 16 residues long. CDR3 amino acids: CASSYPQGRAGNTIYF. The CDR3 nucleotides read TGTGCCAGCAGTTACCCCCAGGGGAGGGCTGGAAACACCATATATTTT.

The V call is TRBV7-2, the J call TRBJ2-7, with 8 bases fitting TRBD1. With V trimmed by 1 base and J by 2 bases, 4 bases remained unmatched. Germline-derived CDR1 and CDR2 are SGHTA and FQGNSA. The CDR3 runs to 15 residues. CDR3 DNA: TGTGCCAGCAGCTTAGACCCAGGGGGCACCTACGAGCAGTACTTC. It specifies CASSLDPGGTYEQYF. The full variable domain, with the rest looked up from reference TRBV7-2 and TRBJ2-7, is GAGVSQSPSNKVTEKGKDVELRCDPISGHTALYWYRQSLGQGLEFLIYFQGNSAPDKSGLPSDRFSAERTGGSVSTLTIQRTQQEDSAVYLCASSLDPGGTYEQYFGPGTRLTVT.

The chain links TRBV5-1 to TRBJ2-2; D possibly matches TRBD1 or TRBD2 (5 bases each). Germline V gives CDR1 SGHRS, CDR2 YFSETQ. The length of the CDR3 is 15 residues. V lost 2 bases to trimming and J lost 3 bases, with 11 bases between them. The CDR3 coding sequence is TGCGCCAGCAGCTTCGGGGCTAGGGACACCGGGGAGCTGTTTTTT. Translation: CASSFGARDTGELFF.

This clone was detected only once. The chain carries TRBV10-3 and TRBJ2-2; TRBD1 might be the D (6 bases). The CDR3 runs to 19 residues. Trimming shortened V by 4 bases and J by 4 bases, and 25 bases separated the two germline ends. Germline-derived CDR1 and CDR2 are ENHRY and SYGVKD. Here the CDR3 DNA reads TGTGCCATCAGTGTTGAATTGGGGCTGGCAGGGGCGGCCACCGGGGAGCTGTTTTTT. Its translation: CAISVELGLAGAATGELFF.

The CDR3: CASRGQGPLGSPLHF. The DNA of the CDR3 is TGTGCCAGCAGGGGACAGGGCCCTTTAGGTTCACCCCTCCACTTT. The chain recombines TRBV2 with TRBJ1-6, with 9 nucleotides matching TRBD1. CDR1 is SNHLY, CDR2 FYNNEI, per germline. This CDR3 comprises 15 residues. V gave up 6 bases and J gave up 9 bases; unmatched junction bases: 9.

The chain couples TRBV30 to TRBJ1-2; 7 nucleotides match TRBD1. With 5 bases clipped from V and 4 bases from J, the junction kept 10 bases outside the gene matches. The germline V gene encodes CDR1 GTSNPN and CDR2 SVGIG (reference sequence). CDR3 size: 14 residues. Here the CDR3 DNA reads TGTGCCTGGGTCTCGAAGGGACAGCCCTATGGCTACACCTTC. Protein sequence: CAWVSKGQPYGYTF.

The chain has TRBV7-2 and TRBJ2-3; 10 positions agree with TRBD1. V shed 5 bases, J shed 7 bases, and the junction held 6 bases outside the gene matches. The CDR3 spans 14 residues. Germline V CDR1 and CDR2: SGHTA, FQGNSA. The CDR3 DNA reads TGTGCCAGCAGCGAGAGACAGGGGGCAAATACGCAGTATTTT. Translating gives CASSERQGANTQYF.

CDR3 in amino acids: CASNSGSPPGIQYF. CDR3 nucleotide sequence: TGCGCCAGCAACAGCGGGAGCCCACCTGGCATTCAGTACTTC. The chain is built from TRBV10-2 and TRBJ2-4; the match to TRBD2 covers 8 bases. Germline V gene data show CDR1 as WSHSY and CDR2 as SAAADI. This CDR3 contains 14 residues. Germline trimming cut 7 bases from V and 9 bases from J; bases unmatched to any gene: 11.

V gene TRBV6-5 combines with J gene TRBJ2-7; unclear D gene. Trimming removed 10 bases from V and 3 bases from J, with 13 bases in between. CDR1 is MNHEY, CDR2 SVGAGI, per germline. This CDR3 contains 12 residues. The CDR3 DNA sequence: TGTGCCACCTCATTAACGGGCTACGAGCAGTACTTC. Translation gives CATSLTGYEQYF.

This clone is a singleton in its sample. The chain is built from TRBV30 and TRBJ1-1; the D is unclear. V was trimmed by 5 bases and J by 1 base, leaving 14 bases between them. There are 14 residues in the CDR3. Per germline, CDR1 GTSNPN and CDR2 SVGIG (reference sequence). CDR3 nucleotide sequence: TGTGCCTGGGGCCGTGGCAGTCAGAACACTGAAGCTTTCTTT. This sequence encodes CAWGRGSQNTEAFF.

The rearrangement joins TRBV4-1 to TRBJ2-5; 8 bases align to TRBD2. The ends lost 4 bases at V and 5 bases at J; junction bases unmatched: 6. The CDR3 runs 14 residues. CDR1 is MGHRA and CDR2 is YSYEKL in the germline V gene. This CDR3 is CASSRILAEETQYF. CDR3 coding DNA: TGCGCCAGCAGCCGAATACTAGCGGAGGAGACCCAGTACTTC.

The chain employs TRBV10-3 and TRBJ2-4, with D possibly TRBD1 on 6 matching bases. This CDR3 spans 16 amino acids. V shed 6 bases and J shed 0 bases, with 15 bases lying between them. CDR1 and CDR2 from the germline V gene are ENHRY and SYGVKD. CDR3 protein: CAISPGALLAKNIQYF. The CDR3 coding sequence is TGTGCCATCAGCCCAGGGGCACTTCTAGCCAAAAACATTCAGTACTTC.

V and J are TRBV9 and TRBJ1-6; perhaps TRBD1 as D (6 bases). Germline-derived CDR1 and CDR2 are SGDLS and YYNGEE. Trimming pared 3 bases from V and 7 bases from J, leaving 14 bases between. This CDR3 is 15 amino acids long. The CDR3 region is CASSAGDTWNSPLHF. The CDR3 DNA reads as TGTGCCAGCAGCGCAGGGGATACTTGGAATTCACCCCTCCACTTT.

This chain links TRBV5-1 with TRBJ2-3; no clear D. This CDR3 is 12 amino acids long. The V end lost 0 bases, the J end lost 8 bases, and 7 bases lay between the germline ends. Germline V gene lookup returns CDR1 SGHRS and CDR2 YFSETQ. The chain's CDR3 is CASSLGSATQYF. The CDR3 bases are TGCGCCAGCAGCTTGGGGTCAGCTACGCAGTATTTT.

The rearrangement uses TRBV2 and TRBJ1-1; no clear D gene. The CDR3 loop spans 14 amino acids. The V end was cut by 4 bases, the J end by 1 base, with 10 bases between. The germline CDR1 and CDR2 sequences are SNHLY and FYNNEI. The CDR3 reads CASSVQDTNTEAFF. The CDR3, as DNA: TGTGCCAGCAGTGTGCAGGATACGAACACTGAAGCTTTCTTT.

Worth noting for this clone: Additional DNA sequences in this sample encode the identical CDR3. The chain links TRBV5-1 to TRBJ2-7; TRBD1 matches 10 bases. Germline trimming cut 0 bases from V and 5 bases from J; bases unmatched to any gene: 5. Germline CDR1 is SGHRS and CDR2 is YFSETQ. The CDR3 has 15 amino acids. The CDR3 here is CASSLDGTGVDEQYF. The CDR3 DNA is TGCGCCAGCAGCTTGGACGGGACAGGGGTTGACGAGCAGTACTTC.

This chain uses TRBV7-2 with TRBJ1-3; no definite D call. This CDR3 contains 19 residues. The germline gives CDR1 SGHTA, CDR2 FQGNSA. Deletions cut 1 base from V and 2 bases from J, with 21 bases between. Here the CDR3 reads CASSLDGVGHFRTGNTIYF. The CDR3 nucleotides read TGTGCCAGCAGCTTAGATGGGGTAGGGCACTTTAGAACTGGAAACACCATATATTTT.

The chain uses TRBV25-1 and TRBJ1-3; 9 positions match TRBD1. With V trimmed by 5 bases and J by 3 bases, 11 bases remained unmatched. The CDR3 contains 17 residues. CDR1 is MGHDK, CDR2 SYGVNS, per germline. CDR3 amino acids: CASSPRRTGELGNTIYF. Written as DNA, the CDR3 is TGTGCCAGCAGTCCGAGAAGGACAGGGGAGCTTGGAAACACCATATATTTT.

The table lists this clone with a count of one. Other DNA sequences within the sample encode an identical CDR3. The chain recombines TRBV5-1 with TRBJ2-2; D may correspond to TRBD1 or TRBD2 (7 bases each). CDR1 and CDR2 from the germline V gene are SGHRS and YFSETQ. Trimming cost V 2 bases and J 4 bases, with 12 bases left between them. The CDR3 sequence is 15 residues long. The DNA of the CDR3 is TGCGCCAGCAGCTTTACAGGGGAGGGCACCGGGGAGCTGTTTTTT. As protein: CASSFTGEGTGELFF. The full variable domain, completed using reference TRBV5-1 and TRBJ2-2, is KAGVTQTPRYLIKTRGQQVTLSCSPISGHRSVSWYQQTPGQGLQFLFEYFSETQRNKGNFPGRFSGRQFSNSRSEMNVSTLELGDSALYLCASSFTGEGTGELFFGEGSRLTVL.

The V and J genes are TRBV5-1 and TRBJ2-3; 7 nucleotides line up with TRBD1. J lost 3 bases, V lost 4 bases, and 5 bases had no gene match. This CDR3 is built from 14 residues. In germline, CDR1 is SGHRS, CDR2 YFSETQ. The chain's CDR3 is CASSQTGATDTQYF. The CDR3 DNA follows: TGCGCCAGCAGCCAAACAGGGGCAACAGATACGCAGTATTTT.